These 12 T cell receptor beta chains share one sample of origin, sequenced in a study of monozygotic twins with inflammatory bowel disease. TCRdb reprocessed the 5' RACE reads, keeping one entry per CDR3 protein, no DNA. Recorded here are more than 300,000 distinct CDR3 sequences; the top ten clones represent 5.6%. Input material: blood. Receptors were obtained from a human donor with ulcerative colitis or Crohn's disease, or a healthy co-twin of an affected twin (not recorded which).

The V and J genes are TRBV7-8 and TRBJ2-1. CDR3 length: 16 residues. Germline V gene data show CDR1 as SGHVS and CDR2 as FQNEAQ. CDR3 loop: CASSLFSGISYNEQFF.

This chain connects TRBV7-2 to TRBJ1-2; there is no DNA to check the TCRdb D call of TRBD1. From germline, CDR1 is SGHTA and CDR2 FQGNSA. CDR3 size: 14 residues. CDR3 sequence: CASSPKGSGYGYTF. The full variable domain, completed using reference TRBV7-2 and TRBJ1-2, is GAGVSQSPSNKVTEKGKDVELRCDPISGHTALYWYRQSLGQGLEFLIYFQGNSAPDKSGLPSDRFSAERTGGSVSTLTIQRTQQEDSAVYLCASSPKGSGYGYTFGSGTRLTVV.

V gene TRBV27 combines with J gene TRBJ2-5; TCRdb lists TRBD2, though no DNA is available to test this call. Germline V gene sequence: CDR1 MNHEY, CDR2 SMNVEV (reference sequence). This CDR3 comprises 17 residues. The CDR3 here is CASTRLGTSGVQETQYF.

This chain links TRBV6-1 with TRBJ1-6; TCRdb lists TRBD1, though no DNA is available to test this call. Germline CDR1 and CDR2: MNHNS and SASEGT. The CDR3 has 15 residues. The chain's CDR3 is CASSPLTGYNSPLHF.

V gene TRBV7-2 combines with J gene TRBJ2-2; TCRdb indicates TRBD1, and absent DNA this call remains unverified. CDR1 is SGHTA, CDR2 FQGNSA, per germline. The CDR3 totals 16 residues. The CDR3 spells CASSYLRQGSTGELFF. Complete variable domain (other parts from reference TRBV7-2 and TRBJ2-2): GAGVSQSPSNKVTEKGKDVELRCDPISGHTALYWYRQSLGQGLEFLIYFQGNSAPDKSGLPSDRFSAERTGGSVSTLTIQRTQQEDSAVYLCASSYLRQGSTGELFFGEGSRLTVL.

The V call is TRBV5-1, the J call TRBJ2-1; checking the TCRdb D call of TRBD2 is not possible without DNA. Germline V CDR1 and CDR2: SGHRS, YFSETQ. The CDR3 spans 20 residues. CDR3 in amino acids: CASSLTVRVAGPSRFDEQFF. The entire variable domain, with the rest obtained from reference TRBV5-1 and TRBJ2-1, is as follows: KAGVTQTPRYLIKTRGQQVTLSCSPISGHRSVSWYQQTPGQGLQFLFEYFSETQRNKGNFPGRFSGRQFSNSRSEMNVSTLELGDSALYLCASSLTVRVAGPSRFDEQFFGPGTRLTVL.

The genes are TRBV10-3 and TRBJ2-7. Germline CDR1 and CDR2: ENHRY and SYGVKD. CDR3 length: 12 residues. CDR3 residues: CAISEGSYEQYF.

The chain joins TRBV7-2 to TRBJ2-1; TCRdb lists TRBD2, though no DNA is available to test this call. The CDR3 is 17 amino acids. Germline CDR1 and CDR2: SGHTA and FQGNSA. CDR3 amino acids: CASSVHGRGLASHEQFF.

The chain uses TRBV4-3 and TRBJ2-1; TCRdb returns TRBD1, unconfirmable since there is no DNA. This CDR3 region has 19 residues. Germline CDR1 reads LGHNA; CDR2 reads YSLEER. The CDR3 is CASSQEIIEPGQGYGEQFF.

The CDR3 spells CASSGDNQETQYF. The chain recombines TRBV7-2 with TRBJ2-5; TCRdb returns TRBD1, unconfirmable since there is no DNA. The CDR3 is 13 amino acids. CDR1 and CDR2 (germline): SGHTA, FQGNSA.

The chain uses TRBV30 and TRBJ1-6. This CDR3 has 12 residues. Germline CDR1 GTSNPN, CDR2 SVGIG (reference sequence). The CDR3 sequence is CAWSARVAPLHF.

The rearrangement links TRBV20-1 to TRBJ2-3. Germline CDR1 reads DFQATT; CDR2 reads SNEGSKA (reference sequence). This CDR3 is 11 amino acids long. The CDR3 is CSARDRDTQYF.